Reported below is one T cell receptor beta chain. With V trimmed by 8 bases and J by 1 base, 10 bases remained unmatched. The CDR3 is 16 residues long. TCRdb reprocessed the reads with MiXCR, giving one entry per CDR3 protein. The repertoire consists of approximately 200,000 distinct CDR3 sequences, with about 28% occurring once and the leading ten covering 30% to 35%. This entry is derived from a study of T cell repertoires in cytomegalovirus infection. V gene TRBV12-3 or TRBV12-4 combines with J gene TRBJ2-5; TRBD1 agrees at 10 bases. Sequenced material: PBMCs. This TCR was sampled from a human donor in good health (CMV status not recorded). Some clones in this sample may be carry-over from other donors' samples. This CDR3 reads CASRSRDRGSQETQYF. The CDR3 coding sequence is TGTGCCAGCCGCTCCCGGGACAGGGGTTCCCAAGAGACCCAGTACTTC.